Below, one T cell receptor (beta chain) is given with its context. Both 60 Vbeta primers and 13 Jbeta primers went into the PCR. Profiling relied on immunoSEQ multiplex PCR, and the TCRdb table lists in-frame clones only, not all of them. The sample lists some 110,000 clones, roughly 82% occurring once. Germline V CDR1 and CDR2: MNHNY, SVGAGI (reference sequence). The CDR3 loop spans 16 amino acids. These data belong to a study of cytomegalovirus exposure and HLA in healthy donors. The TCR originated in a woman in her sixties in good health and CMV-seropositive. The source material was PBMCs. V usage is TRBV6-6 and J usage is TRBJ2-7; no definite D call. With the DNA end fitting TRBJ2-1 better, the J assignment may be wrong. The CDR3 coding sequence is TGTGCCAGCAGTTACTCGTACAAACCGACTTACAATGAGCAGTTCTTC. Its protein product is CASSYSYKPTYNEQFF.